This paragraph reports one T cell receptor beta chain. It has no known antigen specificity. One base away there is no much larger clone; base qualities are not given. This sample is drawn from a study of blood T cell repertoires in COVID-19 (dated by TCRdb to 2020 to 2022). Concerning the study at large: Samples covering the acute and convalescent phases of COVID-19 were provided by collaborators in the United States, Italy and Spain. The sample metadata nearly always contained a de-identified subject ID, COVID-19 status, age in years and sex. The repertoires were released in a freely available public database meant as a resource for research on the immune response to SARS-CoV-2. HLA class I and class II types, where available, came from metadata supplied by the sample provider rather than from assay-based typing. Samples were obtained from the ongoing ImmuneRACE study (first 160 participants) and from some 1,200 subjects provided by 6 global collaborators. The material from the prospective study consisted of cDNA or gDNA derived from T cells, B-cell-depleted T cells, or PBMCs. Subjects who had been exposed to COVID-19, were actively infected with it, or had recovered from it provided the deeply sampled blood TCRbeta repertoires that made up the dataset. The paper as a whole reports these results and caveats: The quantity of clinical and demographic metadata differed by source and by participant and was supplied without curation.

In the prospective study, participants were about 18 to 100 years old, resided in approximately 25 geographic areas of the United States, and were enrolled through a virtual design. To assign participants to cohorts, the prospective study relied on clinical history that participants themselves reported in a screening survey and a study questionnaire. In the prospective study, mobile phlebotomists collected whole blood, serum and a nasopharyngeal or oropharyngeal swab from each participant. Over a roughly two-month period, participants in the prospective study had the option of providing additional blood draws and questionnaires. Before DNA extraction, blood samples from the prospective study were shipped at room temperature or frozen. The V and J ends are trimmed by 1 base and 7 bases, leaving 5 bases between them. The CDR3 starts with the cysteine, ends with the phenylalanine, and has 12 residues. Just CDR3 DNA is preserved here, 36 bases in frame from base 1.

The immunoSEQ Assay, a bias-controlled multiplex PCR, was used to amplify TCRbeta CDR3 regions from genomic DNA. Under the source paper's analysis protocol: Nucleated cell counts per sample were estimated from amplification of reference gene primers within the assay. To quantify the absolute abundance of each unique TCRbeta CDR3 rearrangement, sequence reads were collapsed and filtered. For each sample, productive Simpson clonality was calculated as the square root of Simpson's diversity index over productive rearrangements. TCRdb limited this immuneACCESS table to in-frame rearrangements with V and J called. A share of clones is missing; checked studies link under half to unresolved V genes, and the rest is unexplained. For V, J and clone size, that table is used; D and trimming come from the DNA. This sample comprises 140,000 or so clones, roughly 81% of them detected only once. The leading ten clones occupy about 3.4% of the sample.

The chain couples TRBV12-3 or TRBV12-4 to TRBJ1-5; a tentative D call is TRBD1 (5 bases match). The clonotype comes from a woman aged 50 to 65 with acute COVID-19. Sequenced sample: PBMCs or T cells enriched from blood (not recorded which). The DNA reads as follows: TGTGCCAGCAGTTTAGGACAGCAGCCCCAGCATTTT. It is translated as CASSLGQQPQHF.